The subject of this entry is one T cell receptor beta chain. Its antigen remains unknown. CDR1 is GTSNPN and CDR2 is SVGIG in the germline V gene (reference sequence). V gave up 2 bases and J gave up 2 bases, with 12 bases separating them. The CDR3 has 14 amino acids. The sequencing template was cDNA reverse transcribed from extracted RNA. Generated by immunoSEQ multiplex PCR, the TCRdb table keeps only in-frame clones and is missing some. The data contain 70,000 to 95,000 clones, just over 50% of them singletons. The data were obtained in a study of CD8+ T cells in alopecia areata. Points from the study as a whole: The study found higher clonality in lesional than normal scalp, especially in alopecia totalis/universalis. Sequence data from scalp samples additionally include resident alphabeta T cells of normal skin.

Peripheral blood and lesional scalp punch biopsies were taken from alopecia areata patients. The authors sorted CD4+ and CD8+ T cells from PBMCs. The specimen was NKG2D-high CD8+ T cells sorted from blood. The origin of this receptor is a human donor with alopecia areata. This chain joins TRBV30 and TRBJ1-2; D not resolved. CDR3 in amino acids: CAWSSGITNYGYTF. CDR3 nucleotides: TGTGCCTGGAGTTCCGGGATTACCAACTATGGCTACACCTTC.